This passage covers 24 T cell receptor beta chains from one sample sequenced in a study of circulating CD8 cells and anti-PD-1 response in melanoma. Using 15 ng of total RNA, TCR libraries were made with the QIAseq Immune Repertoire TCR panel. Each CDR3 protein gets one entry after TCRdb re-called the reads with MiXCR. This table has 300 to 500 distinct CDR3 sequences, 10% to 12% appearing once. Sorting of live CD3+CD8+TCRalphabeta+ cells by PD-1 and/or TIGIT gave four subsets. The source was CD8+ T cells from PBMCs, collected at baseline or after one month of anti-PD-1 therapy (not recorded which). These receptors were obtained from a human donor with melanoma.

In its sample, this clonotype ranks as medium-sized. The rearrangement joins TRBV20-1 to TRBJ2-1; 11 nucleotides line up with TRBD2. The CDR3 contains 16 residues. CDR1 is DFQATT and CDR2 is SNEGSKA in the germline V gene (reference sequence). The CDR3 loop is CMATGTSGYSYNEQFF. CDR3 nucleotides: TGCATGGCTACCGGGACTAGCGGATACTCCTACAATGAGCAGTTCTTC.

By share of the sample, this clonotype is large. V gene TRBV28 combines with J gene TRBJ2-7; D perhaps matches TRBD1 (5 bases). V gave up 10 bases and J gave up 0 bases, with 13 bases separating them. The CDR3 loop spans 13 amino acids. Germline assignment: CDR1 MDHEN and CDR2 SYDVKM. The CDR3: CATLGVSSYEQYF. CDR3 nucleotides: TGTGCCACCCTAGGGGTCTCCTCCTACGAGCAGTACTTC.

Within the sample, this clonotype is medium-sized. V is TRBV7-8 and J is TRBJ2-2; D remains unclear. Per germline, CDR1 SGHVS and CDR2 FQNEAQ. V lost 3 bases and J lost 5, with 13 bases in between. The length of the CDR3 is 15 residues. The DNA for the CDR3 is TGTGCCAGCAGCTTGCTGGACGGGCGGACCGGGGAGCTGTTTTTT. Its translation: CASSLLDGRTGELFF.

This clonotype was detected only a few times. A much larger clone is a single base away; this may be a read error. The chain has TRBV28 and TRBJ2-7, with 7 positions matching TRBD1. CDR1 is MDHEN and CDR2 is SYDVKM in the germline V gene. J lost 6 bases, V lost 6 bases, and 11 bases had no gene match. This CDR3 is built from 14 residues. The CDR3 DNA is TGTGCCAGCAGCCACAGGGGCCAACTAAGCGAGCAGTACTTC. Translating gives CASSHRGQLSEQYF. The full variable domain, with the rest looked up from reference TRBV28 and TRBJ2-7, is DVKVTQSSRYLVKRTGEKVFLECVQDMDHENMFWYRQDPGLGLRLIYFSYDVKMKEKGDIPEGYSVSREKKERFSLILESASTNQTSMYLCASSHRGQLSEQYFGPGTRLTVT.

By sample fraction, this clonotype is medium-sized. V is TRBV20-1 and J is TRBJ1-3; a weak D match, TRBD1 (6 bases). The CDR3 sequence is 15 residues long. From germline, CDR1 is DFQATT and CDR2 SNEGSKA (reference sequence). V gave up 0 bases and J gave up 1 base, with 10 bases separating them. DNA of the CDR3: TGCAGTGCTAGAGATCAGGGGAAGTCTGGAAACACCATATATTTT. Protein product: CSARDQGKSGNTIYF.

This clonotype is large (0.1 to 1%). The chain carries TRBV28 and TRBJ2-3; D ambiguous. Germline CDR1 is MDHEN and CDR2 is SYDVKM. V was pared by 5 bases and J by 6 bases, with 15 bases between. The CDR3 is made up of 14 amino acids. The CDR3 coding sequence is TGTGCCAGCAGTATCGGGCCCCTCGGGGATACGCAGTATTTT. Protein product: CASSIGPLGDTQYF.

This clonotype is large in the sample. V and J are TRBV28 and TRBJ2-2; no definite D call. The CDR3 extends over 15 amino acids. Trimming stripped 2 bases from V and 1 base from J, with 8 bases between. Germline CDR1 and CDR2: MDHEN and SYDVKM. The CDR3 loop is CASSLEVENTGELFF. For the CDR3, the DNA is TGTGCCAGCAGTTTAGAGGTTGAGAACACCGGGGAGCTGTTTTTT.

This clonotype is categorized as medium-sized. The chain joins TRBV28 to TRBJ1-6; 10 bases agree with TRBD1. J lost 7 bases, V lost 6 bases, and 9 bases had no gene match. Germline V gene data show CDR1 as MDHEN and CDR2 as SYDVKM. The CDR3 is 16 residues long. The CDR3 sequence is CASRWTGGELNSPLHF. The CDR3 coding sequence is TGTGCCAGCAGATGGACAGGGGGAGAACTGAATTCACCCCTCCACTTT.

Turning to this clonotype: At one of its ends the junction is not consistent with the germline gene, which may arise from a read error. The gene calls are TRBV19 and TRBJ2-6, with TRBD1 as a possible D gene (5 bases). Germline V lookup: CDR1 LNHDA, CDR2 SQIVND (reference sequence). The CDR3 totals 16 residues. The CDR3 DNA reads TGTGCCAGTAGTCAGCTCTCGTTGGCTGGGGCCAACGTCCTGTCTTTC. It specifies CASSQLSLAGANVLSF.

This clonotype is judged medium-sized. The genes are TRBV29-1 and TRBJ2-7, with TRBD1 as a possible D gene (5 bases). The CDR3 contains 11 residues. Germline V lookup: CDR1 SQVTM, CDR2 ANQGSEA. Trimming took 5 bases from V and 3 from J, leaving 8 bases between them. The CDR3 bases are TGCAGCGTTTTTCAGGGCTACGAGCAGTACTTC. It codes for CSVFQGYEQYF.

This clonotype qualifies as large. The rearrangement links TRBV2 to TRBJ2-7; D call uncertain. The germline CDR1 and CDR2 sequences are SNHLY and FYNNEI. Trimming cost V 4 bases and J 3 bases, with 4 bases left between them. This CDR3 has 11 amino acids. The CDR3: CASSAGYEQYF. The DNA of the CDR3 is TGTGCCAGCAGTGCGGGCTACGAGCAGTACTTC.

This clonotype is classed as large (0.1 to 1%). The CDR3 DNA reads as TGTGCCAGCAGGGAAGAGGCCTACGAGCAGTACTTC. Translation: CASREEAYEQYF. The V call is TRBV25-1, the J call TRBJ2-7; D remains unclear. This CDR3 comprises 12 residues. The V end was cut by 6 bases, the J end by 2 bases, with 8 bases between. Germline V gives CDR1 MGHDK, CDR2 SYGVNS.

This clonotype came up a few times. The J gene is TRBJ2-7, the V gene TRBV28; the match to TRBD1 covers 8 bases. This CDR3 contains 13 residues. CDR1 and CDR2 from the germline V gene are MDHEN and SYDVKM. J was trimmed by 5 bases and V by 5 bases; bases with no gene match: 5. CDR3 loop: CASSPGGLNEQYF. CDR3 bases: TGTGCCAGCAGTCCAGGGGGCTTGAACGAGCAGTACTTC.

This clonotype was seen more than once but under ten times. This rearrangement joins TRBV28 to TRBJ2-6; 8 bases line up with TRBD1. V lost 10 bases, J lost 2 bases, and 4 bases stayed unmatched. The CDR3 is 14 residues long. The germline CDR1 and CDR2 sequences are MDHEN and SYDVKM. In DNA, the CDR3 is TGTGCCACAGACAGGGGCACTGGGGCCAACGTCCTGACTTTC. Protein product: CATDRGTGANVLTF.

On this clonotype: This likely stems from a read error, as it lies one base from a far larger clone. This rearrangement joins TRBV9 to TRBJ2-1; D may match TRBD1 or TRBD2 (5 bases each). V was trimmed by 7 bases and J by 12 bases, leaving 17 bases between them. CDR1 and CDR2 (germline): SGDLS, YYNGEE. This CDR3 is 12 amino acids long. This CDR3 is CASSPGGSGQFF. The CDR3 nucleotides read TGTGCCAGCTCACCTGGGGGTAGTGGGCAGTTCTTC.

This clonotype rates as medium-sized (0.01 to 0.1%). V gene TRBV14 combines with J gene TRBJ2-2, with TRBD1 matching over 8 bases. Germline CDR1 SGHDN, CDR2 FVKESK. After removal of 2 bases from V and 7 bases from J, the junction contained 12 bases not matched to a gene. The CDR3 runs 17 residues. Written as DNA, the CDR3 is TGTGCCAGCAGCCAACCTGCAGGGGGCTACTCCGGCGGGGAGCTGTTTTTT. It is translated as CASSQPAGGYSGGELFF.

This clonotype is labeled as medium-sized. The chain couples TRBV7-2 to TRBJ2-7; 12 bases match TRBD2. CDR1 SGHTA and CDR2 FQGNSA come from the germline V gene. CDR3 size: 14 residues. Unmatched junction bases numbered 3, after V lost 5 bases and J lost 4 bases. CDR3 coding DNA: TGTGCCAGCAGCACTAGCGGGAGGAGGTACGAGCAGTACTTC. This codes for CASSTSGRRYEQYF.

Relative to its sample, this clonotype is large. The chain uses TRBV28 and TRBJ2-7, with 10 positions matching TRBD2. The germline V gene encodes CDR1 MDHEN and CDR2 SYDVKM. V shed 4 bases, J shed 5 bases, and the junction held 5 bases outside the gene matches. The CDR3 has 14 residues. The CDR3 protein is CASSSSGLANEQYF. The CDR3 DNA is TGTGCCAGCAGTTCATCGGGACTAGCGAACGAGCAGTACTTC.

By share, this clonotype ranks as medium-sized (0.01 to 0.1%). The chain has TRBV27 and TRBJ2-5, with 12 bases fitting TRBD2. Germline V gene data show CDR1 as MNHEY and CDR2 as SMNVEV (reference sequence). With V trimmed by 5 bases and J by 4 bases, 8 bases remained unmatched. There are 16 residues in the CDR3. DNA for the CDR3: TGTGCCAGCAGTGAGGGACTAGCGGGTCTGTTAGAGACCCAGTACTTC. This translates into CASSEGLAGLLETQYF.

By share, this clonotype ranks as medium-sized. The chain employs TRBV14 and TRBJ2-1; 8 bases match TRBD2. The CDR3 sequence is 16 residues long. Germline V gives CDR1 SGHDN, CDR2 FVKESK. The V segment lost 4 bases and the J segment 8 bases; nucleotides outside the gene matches: 13. For the CDR3, the DNA is TGTGCCAGCAGCCGGCGAGCGGGAGCGTCGGCCCATGAGCAGTTCTTC. Residues: CASSRRAGASAHEQFF.

This clonotype counts as medium-sized. The rearrangement joins TRBV20-1 to TRBJ2-1, with D unresolved. CDR3 length: 13 amino acids. Trimming left V 4 bases short and J 0 bases short, with 7 bases between. Germline V CDR1 and CDR2: DFQATT, SNEGSKA (reference sequence). The CDR3 loop is CSAKWDSYNEQFF. The CDR3, as DNA: TGCAGTGCTAAGTGGGACTCCTACAATGAGCAGTTCTTC.

This clonotype is large by share. This chain joins TRBV28 and TRBJ1-5, with D tentatively TRBD1 (6 bases). The germline gives CDR1 MDHEN, CDR2 SYDVKM. Trimming pared 6 bases from V and 4 bases from J, leaving 16 bases between. CDR3 length: 15 residues. CDR3 bases: TGTGCCAGCAGGGCCGTGGACAGCCTGAATCAGCCCCAGCATTTT. Protein product: CASRAVDSLNQPQHF.

This clonotype was counted a single time. Since no conserved phenylalanine or tryptophan closes the CDR3, a read error is the likely cause. V and J are TRBV7-6 and TRBJ2-7; D may correspond to TRBD1 or TRBD2 (5 bases each). CDR3 size: 13 residues. Germline V CDR1 and CDR2: SGHVS, FNYEAQ. The CDR3 spells CAGSQGPNYEQYL. Written as DNA, the CDR3 is TGTGCCGGCAGCCAGGGACCGAATTACGAGCAGTACCTC.

By share, this clonotype ranks as large. The rearrangement links TRBV27 to TRBJ2-5, with 12 bases lining up with TRBD2. The CDR3 is 16 amino acids. In germline, CDR1 is MNHEY, CDR2 SMNVEV (reference sequence). V was pared by 5 bases and J by 2 bases, with 6 bases of the junction left unmatched. The CDR3 DNA is TGTGCCAGCAGTGAGGGACTAGCGGGCTTACAAGAGACCCAGTACTTC. Its protein product is CASSEGLAGLQETQYF.